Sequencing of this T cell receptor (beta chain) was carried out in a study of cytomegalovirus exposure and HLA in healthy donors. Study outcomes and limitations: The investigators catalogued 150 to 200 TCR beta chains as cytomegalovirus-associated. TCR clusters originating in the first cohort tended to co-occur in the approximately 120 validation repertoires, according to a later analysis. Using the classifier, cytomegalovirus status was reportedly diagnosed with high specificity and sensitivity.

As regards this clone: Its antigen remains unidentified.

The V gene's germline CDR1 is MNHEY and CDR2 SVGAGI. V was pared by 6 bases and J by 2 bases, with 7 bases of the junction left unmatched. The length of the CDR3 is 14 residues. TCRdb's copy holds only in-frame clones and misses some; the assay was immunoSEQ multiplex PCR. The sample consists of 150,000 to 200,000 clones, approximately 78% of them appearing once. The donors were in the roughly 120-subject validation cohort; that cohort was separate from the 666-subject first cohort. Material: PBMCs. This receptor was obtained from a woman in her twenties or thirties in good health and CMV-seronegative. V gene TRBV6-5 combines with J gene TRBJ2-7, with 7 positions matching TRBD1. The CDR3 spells CASRPGQITYEQYF. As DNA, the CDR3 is TGTGCCAGCAGACCGGGACAGATAACCTACGAGCAGTACTTC.